This T cell receptor (beta chain) was profiled in a study of blood T cell repertoires in COVID-19. On the study more broadly: Sites in the United States, Italy and Spain provided acute and convalescent COVID-19 samples. T cells, B-cell-depleted T cells, or PBMCs supplied cDNA or gDNA.

In the original workflow: Estimation of nucleated cell counts was performed using reference gene primer amplification. Some clones are missing from TCRdb's copy, which holds only in-frame ones; the method was immunoSEQ multiplex PCR. V and J calls and clone size come straight from that table; D and trimming were deduced from the DNA. The table records under 350,000 clones, under 90% of them present only once. Germline V gene data show CDR1 as LGHNA and CDR2 as YSLEER. This CDR3 region has 16 residues. The ends lost 0 bases at V and 1 base at J; junction bases unmatched: 2. This sequence originates from a woman in her forties or fifties who had recovered from COVID-19. The V call is TRBV4-3, the J call TRBJ2-1, with 8 bases that match TRBD2. Material: peripheral blood. DNA for the CDR3: TGCGCCAGCAGCCAAGACGCTAGCGGGTCCTACAATGAGCAGTTCTTC. Its protein is CASSQDASGSYNEQFF.